The next 8 T cell receptor beta chains were all read from a single sample in a study of T-cell reconstitution after alpha-beta-depleted transplantation in children. Unique molecular identifiers featured in how the TCRbeta library was prepared. TCRdb re-called the PCR reads with MiXCR, one entry per CDR3 protein. The table has about 610,000 distinct CDR3 sequences, 10% to 13% seen once. The sample in question was PBMCs from the stem cell graft donor, obtained from the stem cell graft. These receptors came from a human donor who donated a stem cell graft to a child with acute myeloid leukemia.

This sequence joins TRBV28 and TRBJ2-3, with a tentative D call TRBD1 (6 bases). The CDR3 extends over 17 amino acids. Germline CDR1 is MDHEN and CDR2 is SYDVKM. Trimming shortened V by 2 bases and J by 1 base, and 16 bases separated the two germline ends. CDR3 DNA sequence: TGTGCCAGCAGTTTAGGGGGCTCAGCCGGGGGCACAGATACGCAGTATTTT. Translating it yields CASSLGGSAGGTDTQYF.

This clonotype was picked up many times. CDR3 nucleotide sequence: TGTGCCAGCAGATTCGCGATTGGCGAGCAGTACTTC. Translated: CASRFAIGEQYF. J is TRBJ2-7 and V is TRBV7-9, with D uncertain. The CDR3 totals 12 residues. Germline V lookup: CDR1 SEHNR, CDR2 FQNEAQ (reference sequence). Trimming took off 6 bases at V and 6 bases at J, with 12 bases between the two ends.

In regard to this clonotype: The CDR3 does not close with the conserved phenylalanine or tryptophan, likely indicating a read error. The rearrangement links TRBV7-8 to TRBJ1-1, with a possible D match to TRBD1 (5 bases). The V and J ends lost 1 base and 1 base respectively, with 10 bases between them. The CDR3 consists of 15 residues. Germline CDR1 and CDR2: SGHVS and FQNEAQ. The CDR3 DNA reads TGTGCCAGCAGCTTAGTAGCGGGGGGGAACACTGAAGCTTTCCTT. Translating gives CASSLVAGGNTEAFL.

The gene calls are TRBV5-5 and TRBJ2-3, with D perhaps TRBD2 (5 bases). V was pared by 2 bases and J by 2 bases, with 9 bases between. Germline CDR1 reads SGHKS; CDR2 reads YYEKEE (reference sequence). This CDR3 has 14 amino acids. The CDR3 region is CASSFGINTDTQYF. The CDR3 bases are TGTGCCAGCAGCTTCGGGATCAACACAGATACGCAGTATTTT.

This clonotype came up a few times. The chain carries TRBV30 and TRBJ2-5; D remains ambiguous. The germline V and J ends were trimmed by 0 bases and 5 bases, with 7 bases remaining between them. CDR3 length: 12 residues. Germline loops: CDR1 GTSNPN, CDR2 SVGIG (reference sequence). CDR3 region: CAWSVKSETQYF. As DNA, the CDR3 is TGTGCCTGGAGTGTTAAGTCGGAGACCCAGTACTTC.

This clonotype showed up just a few times. The CDR3 nucleotides read TGTGCCAGCAGCCTAGCGGGAGGTCGACCCGGGGCCAACGTCCTGACTTTC. Protein sequence: CASSLAGGRPGANVLTF. The chain couples TRBV12-3 or TRBV12-4 to TRBJ2-6, with 11 nucleotides matching TRBD2. This CDR3 contains 17 residues. J gave up 4 bases and V 6 bases, and 8 bases lay outside the gene matches.

The chain joins TRBV3-1 to TRBJ1-2, with D tentatively TRBD1 (5 bases). V lost 3 bases and J lost 7, with 12 bases in between. The CDR3 has 13 amino acids. Germline V gene data show CDR1 as LGHDT and CDR2 as YNNKEL (reference sequence). Here the CDR3 reads CASSHRQGLGYTF. The DNA of the CDR3 is TGTGCCAGCAGCCATCGGCAGGGTCTTGGCTACACCTTC. The full variable domain, its missing parts supplied by reference TRBV3-1 and TRBJ1-2, is DTAVSQTPKYLVTQMGNDKSIKCEQNLGHDTMYWYKQDSKKFLKIMFSYNNKELIINETVPNRFSPKSPDKAHLNLHINSLELGDSAVYFCASSHRQGLGYTFGSGTRLTVV.

This clonotype was counted at least ten times. The V call is TRBV7-2, the J call TRBJ2-2; 13 bases agree with TRBD2. After removal of 3 bases from V and 4 bases from J, the junction contained 2 bases not matched to a gene. The CDR3 totals 16 residues. CDR1 SGHTA and CDR2 FQGNSA come from the germline V gene. The CDR3 reads CASSLGLAGITGELFF. The DNA for the CDR3 is TGTGCCAGCAGCTTGGGACTAGCGGGAATCACCGGGGAGCTGTTTTTT.